This passage covers 16 T cell receptor beta chains from one sample sequenced in a study of a mutant IDH1 vaccine in newly diagnosed glioma. Repertoires were generated with immunoSEQ multiplex PCR, while TCRdb's copy carries only in-frame clones and drops some. The sample includes about 41,000 clones, around 81% of them seen just once. Time point reported: week 23, last vaccination. Topical imiquimod was applied with each vaccine dose, which held 300 ug of mutant IDH1 20-mer peptide. Antigens for these TCRs are unknown. This sample comprised PBMCs, obtained from a glioma patient whose treatment included an IDH1 peptide vaccine. The receptors originated from a woman between 35 and 50 years old with glioma. Some clones in this sample may be carry-over from other donors' samples.

The genes are TRBV10-3 and TRBJ2-5; TRBD2 aligns across 8 bases. Germline V CDR1 and CDR2: ENHRY, SYGVKD. V lost 5 bases to trimming and J lost 2 bases; unmatched junction nucleotides: 10. CDR3 length: 16 residues. The DNA of the CDR3 is TGTGCCATCAGTTTCGGGGGGGTAGCGGGGCAAGAGACCCAGTACTTC. Translation gives CAISFGGVAGQETQYF.

This clone has a single count. At one of its ends the junction is not consistent with the germline gene, which may arise from a read error. The chain employs TRBV28 and TRBJ2-5, with 7 nucleotides matching TRBD2. The CDR3 length is 14 residues. Germline assignment: CDR1 MDHEN and CDR2 SYDVKM. The CDR3 protein is CASILAGATGTQYF. The CDR3 DNA follows: TGTGCCAGCATTTTAGCGGGCGCCACCGGGACCCAGTACTTC.

J is TRBJ2-3 and V is TRBV4-3; D possibly corresponds to TRBD1 (7 bases). Germline loops: CDR1 LGHNA, CDR2 YSLEER. Deletions cut 0 bases from V and 5 bases from J, with 15 bases between. CDR3 length equals 16 residues. CDR3 coding DNA: TGCGCCAGCAGCCAAGAGGGGCACAGGGGAGGAGATACGCAGTATTTT. It codes for CASSQEGHRGGDTQYF.

CDR3 DNA: TGTGCCAGCAGTCCCCAAGGGACCTACGAGCAGTACTTC. This sequence encodes CASSPQGTYEQYF. The rearrangement joins TRBV6-5 to TRBJ2-7; D ambiguous. Per germline, CDR1 MNHEY and CDR2 SVGAGI. This CDR3 is 13 amino acids long. V was pared by 5 bases and J by 2 bases, with 10 bases between.

The gene calls are TRBV14 and TRBJ2-6; 8 nucleotides agree with TRBD1. With V trimmed by 8 bases and J by 1 base, 10 bases remained unmatched. Germline lookup yields CDR1 SGHDN and CDR2 FVKESK. The CDR3 covers 17 residues. CDR3 protein: CASRRTGSGSGANVLTF. The CDR3 nucleotides read TGTGCCAGCCGTCGGACAGGGAGCGGGTCTGGGGCCAACGTCCTGACTTTC.

A single count supports this clone. J is TRBJ1-4 and V is TRBV4-2; a possible D gene is TRBD1 (5 bases). The V gene lost 2 bases and the J gene lost 0 bases, with 16 bases spanning the gap. The CDR3 sequence is 18 residues long. Looked up from germline, CDR1 is LGHNA and CDR2 is YNFKEQ. This CDR3 reads CASSQYMGVGSTNEKLFF. CDR3 DNA sequence: TGTGCCAGCAGCCAATACATGGGGGTTGGGTCAACTAATGAAAAACTGTTTTTT.

The chain carries TRBV19 and TRBJ1-1; 7 bases are a match to TRBD1. Germline assignment: CDR1 LNHDA and CDR2 SQIVND (reference sequence). V trimming: 7 bases; J trimming: 1 base; junction bases outside the gene matches: 12. There are 16 residues in the CDR3. CDR3 sequence: CASTIPSGTENTEAFF. CDR3 in DNA: TGTGCCAGTACGATACCATCCGGGACAGAGAACACTGAAGCTTTCTTT.

This clone was seen more than once but under ten times. The chain carries TRBV28 and TRBJ1-4; 9 bases agree with TRBD1. This CDR3 is built from 14 residues. Germline-derived CDR1 and CDR2 are MDHEN and SYDVKM. V lost 5 bases and J lost 6; bases outside the gene matches: 4. The CDR3 loop is CASSRDRADEKLFF. CDR3 DNA sequence: TGTGCCAGCAGTAGGGACAGGGCGGATGAAAAACTGTTTTTT.

In this sample, this clone turned up a few times. The chain couples TRBV10-3 to TRBJ1-4; D is possibly TRBD1 (5 bases). The CDR3 totals 15 residues. V was shortened by 3 bases and J by 15 bases, with 23 bases between the two germline ends. The V gene's germline CDR1 is ENHRY and CDR2 SYGVKD. The CDR3 spells CAISEGAPRGTYVFF. DNA of the CDR3: TGTGCCATCAGTGAAGGGGCTCCTAGAGGGACTTACGTGTTTTTT.

The chain carries TRBV18 and TRBJ1-1, with D maybe TRBD1 (6 bases). Germline V gene data show CDR1 as KGHSH and CDR2 as LQKENI. Trimming took off 2 bases at V and 1 base at J, with 11 bases between the two ends. The CDR3 totals 15 residues. CDR3 coding DNA: TGTGCCAGCTCACCATCCAGGGGAAGGAACACTGAAGCTTTCTTT. Protein: CASSPSRGRNTEAFF.

The chain couples TRBV20-1 to TRBJ2-7, with D uncertain. Trimming removed 5 bases at V and 6 bases at J, with 11 bases between. This CDR3 has 11 amino acids. Germline V lookup: CDR1 DFQATT, CDR2 SNEGSKA (reference sequence). The DNA for the CDR3 is TGCAGTGCTCGTGCCGGCGGCGAGCAGTACTTC. It specifies CSARAGGEQYF.

This clone was recorded only once. The rearrangement links TRBV11-2 to TRBJ1-3; possible D gene TRBD1, 6 bases. V was cut by 5 bases and J by 0 bases, with 11 bases left in between. Germline values: CDR1 SGHAT, CDR2 FQNNGV. The length of the CDR3 is 15 residues. The DNA for the CDR3 is TGTGCCAGCAGCGAGGACAGACTCTCTGGAAACACCATATATTTT. It codes for CASSEDRLSGNTIYF.

The chain employs TRBV7-2 and TRBJ1-3; D is ambiguous. V lost 5 bases, J lost 3 bases, and 8 bases lay in between. The CDR3 extends over 13 amino acids. Germline values: CDR1 SGHTA, CDR2 FQGNSA. CDR3 in amino acids: CASSPTDGNTIYF. The CDR3 nucleotides read TGTGCCAGCAGCCCGACGGATGGAAACACCATATATTTT.

The rearrangement links TRBV18 to TRBJ2-7; 11 bases align to TRBD1. The CDR3 is 15 residues long. The germline gives CDR1 KGHSH, CDR2 LQKENI. V shed 4 bases and J 1 base; nucleotides not matched to a gene: 3. CDR3 sequence (DNA): TGTGCCAGCTCACAGGACAGGGGGCCTTCCTACGAGCAGTACTTC. It translates to CASSQDRGPSYEQYF.

V is TRBV4-2 and J is TRBJ1-4; no firm D call. V lost 4 bases to trimming and J lost 8 bases, with 14 bases between them. The CDR3 contains 14 residues. CDR1 is LGHNA and CDR2 is YNFKEQ in the germline V gene. As DNA, the CDR3 is TGTGCCAGCAGCCTCTCTCTGGTGGAAGAAAAACTGTTTTTT. Translation: CASSLSLVEEKLFF.

J is TRBJ1-1 and V is TRBV7-2; 8 bases are shared with TRBD1. The CDR3 runs 14 residues. The ends lost 1 base at V and 6 bases at J; junction bases unmatched: 4. Germline V gene data show CDR1 as SGHTA and CDR2 as FQGNSA. The CDR3 region has the DNA TGTGCCAGCAGCTTAGGGACAGGGAGGTCTGAAGCTTTCTTT. It specifies CASSLGTGRSEAFF.